This T cell receptor (beta chain) comes out of a study of T cells in Graves' hyperthyroidism and ophthalmopathy. TCR beta CDR3 regions were amplified from RNA. TCR CDR3 regions were first amplified by RT-PCR with HTBI primers. Using its own MiXCR run on the multiplex PCR reads, TCRdb lists one record per CDR3 protein. The table lists around 250,000 distinct CDR3 sequences, roughly 15% of them singletons. Concerning this clonotype: The target antigen is unknown.

Study-wide points: Blood also contained most expanded thyroid clonotypes above 0.001.

The TCR originated in a woman aged 18-30 years with Graves' ophthalmopathy. Input material: blood.

The CDR3 loop reads CASSLIDRGSTDTQYF. CDR3 in DNA: TGTGCCAGCAGCCTAATAGACAGGGGTAGCACAGATACGCAGTATTTT. This chain uses TRBV4-2 with TRBJ2-3; 8 bases fit TRBD1. Losses at the gene ends were 4 bases for V and 0 bases for J; bases not matched to a gene: 6. This CDR3 comprises 16 residues. Germline values: CDR1 LGHNA, CDR2 YNFKEQ.